These 26 T cell receptor beta chains were sequenced from one sample in a study of EBV T-cell therapy then PD-1 blockade in nasopharyngeal carcinoma (dated by TCRdb to the early 2020s). No antigen has been identified for these receptors. Taken with the paper, the label for treatment or condition translates to: AdE1-LMPpoly-expanded autologous EBV-specific T-cell therapy followed by anti-PD-1 nivolumab. The library was made by the immunoSEQ multiplex PCR assay. Sourced from immuneACCESS, this table was stored by TCRdb with only in-frame sequences that have V and J called. A share of the clones is absent; for the studies checked, an unresolved V gene accounts for under half, and the remainder has no known explanation. The sample profile shows approximately 25,000 clones; nearly 85% of them were found once. The ten largest clones add up to approximately 29% of the sample. Sequencing used CD8+ T cells from blood, obtained at day 61 from a patient whose treatment included autologous EBV-specific T cells and nivolumab. Receptor source: a man between 35 and 55 years old with nasopharyngeal carcinoma.

The gene calls are TRBV2 and TRBJ2-3; D is ambiguous. The germline gives CDR1 SNHLY, CDR2 FYNNEI. Trimming pared 6 bases from V and 6 bases from J, leaving 13 bases between. The CDR3 runs to 13 residues. DNA for the CDR3: TGTGCCAGCAGCCTATATGTGGGGGATACGCAGTATTTT. As protein: CASSLYVGDTQYF.

This sequence joins TRBV4-1 and TRBJ2-5, with TRBD2 identical over 9 bases. This CDR3 comprises 16 residues. The ends lost 4 bases at V and 3 bases at J; junction bases unmatched: 9. CDR1 MGHRA and CDR2 YSYEKL come from the germline V gene. The CDR3 is CASSPRGERGEETQYF. For the CDR3, the DNA is TGCGCCAGCAGCCCCAGGGGAGAGCGGGGGGAAGAGACCCAGTACTTC.

CDR3 amino acids: CASSYSIVYEQYF. In nucleotides, the CDR3 is TGTGCCAGCAGTTACTCGATAGTTTACGAGCAGTACTTC. The chain employs TRBV6-2 or TRBV6-3 and TRBJ2-7; the D is unclear. The V end lost 0 bases, the J end lost 4 bases, and 7 bases lay between the germline ends. Germline V gene sequence: CDR1 MNHEY, CDR2 SVGEGT. This CDR3 has 13 residues.

Comments on this clone: The same CDR3 also results from other DNA sequences found in this sample. V gene TRBV6-1 combines with J gene TRBJ1-1; the D gene is possibly TRBD1 (5 bases). In germline, CDR1 is MNHNS, CDR2 SASEGT. This CDR3 region has 13 residues. Trimming left V 3 bases short and J 2 bases short, with 7 bases between. CDR3 in DNA: TGTGCCAGCAGTGACAGGGAAAACACTGAAGCTTTCTTT. Amino acids: CASSDRENTEAFF.

A few counts support this clone. The rearrangement uses TRBV7-9 and TRBJ2-7; 8 bases line up with TRBD2. V was clipped by 7 bases and J by 6 bases; unmatched bases: 17. Germline-derived CDR1 and CDR2 are SEHNR and FQNEAQ (reference sequence). The CDR3 extends over 16 amino acids. This chain's CDR3 is CASNEPGGAVRTEQYF. CDR3 DNA sequence: TGTGCCAGCAACGAACCCGGGGGGGCCGTCCGTACCGAGCAGTACTTC.

The rearrangement links TRBV5-6 to TRBJ1-2; unclear D gene. Trimming took off 0 bases at V and 1 base at J, with 7 bases between the two ends. CDR3 length equals 14 residues. CDR1 and CDR2 from the germline V gene are SGHDT and YYEEEE. CDR3 region: CASSLEEGNYGYTF. The CDR3, as DNA: TGTGCCAGCAGCTTGGAGGAGGGTAACTATGGCTACACCTTC.

V usage is TRBV25-1 and J usage is TRBJ1-5, with 8 bases lining up with TRBD1. The J segment lost 8 bases and the V segment lost 5 bases, leaving 5 bases of the junction unmatched. The CDR3 length is 13 residues. Germline-derived CDR1 and CDR2 are MGHDK and SYGVNS. The CDR3 region is CASSPGGLEPQHF. CDR3 coding DNA: TGTGCCAGCAGTCCAGGGGGCTTAGAGCCCCAGCATTTT.

The chain is built from TRBV9 and TRBJ1-3; 7 positions match TRBD1. Germline V lookup: CDR1 SGDLS, CDR2 YYNGEE. The CDR3 sequence is 14 residues long. Losses at the gene ends were 7 bases for V and 0 bases for J; bases not matched to a gene: 4. CDR3 in DNA: TGTGCCAGCCAGGGGGGGAGCTCTGGAAACACCATATATTTT. This encodes CASQGGSSGNTIYF.

The chain is built from TRBV4-3 and TRBJ2-7; weak D call: TRBD2 (5 bases). Germline CDR1 reads LGHNA; CDR2 reads YSLEER. This CDR3 is 15 amino acids long. V lost 3 bases and J 2 bases, leaving 14 bases between the germline ends. Here the CDR3 reads CASSQRALGPYEQYF. CDR3 nucleotide sequence: TGCGCCAGCAGCCAGCGGGCCTTGGGCCCCTACGAGCAGTACTTC.

The J gene is TRBJ2-7, the V gene TRBV2; no firm D call. Germline CDR1 reads SNHLY; CDR2 reads FYNNEI. The V end lost 5 bases, the J end lost 0 bases, and 5 bases lay between the germline ends. This CDR3 is 12 amino acids long. The CDR3 DNA sequence: TGTGCCAGCAGTATCGGCTCCTACGAGCAGTACTTC. Amino acids: CASSIGSYEQYF.

In its sample, this clone was seen once. This chain joins TRBV25-1 and TRBJ1-6; no clear D. V lost 3 bases and J lost 5, with 8 bases in between. The length of the CDR3 is 14 residues. The V gene's germline CDR1 is MGHDK and CDR2 SYGVNS. In DNA, the CDR3 is TGTGCCAGCAGTGAGGAGTGGGATAATTCACCCCTCCACTTT. The encoded protein is CASSEEWDNSPLHF.

The chain recombines TRBV6-5 with TRBJ2-7; possibly TRBD2 for D (6 bases). V lost 1 base and J 6 bases, leaving 16 bases between the germline ends. CDR1 and CDR2 (germline): MNHEY, SVGAGI. The CDR3 runs 15 residues. The CDR3 here is CASSYLGLGLGEQYF. DNA for the CDR3: TGTGCCAGCAGTTACTTGGGACTGGGTTTGGGCGAGCAGTACTTC.

The chain recombines TRBV12-3 or TRBV12-4 with TRBJ1-4, with unresolved D. With 7 bases removed from V and 8 bases from J, the gap between germline ends came to 11 bases. This CDR3 spans 12 amino acids. CDR3 in DNA: TGTGCCAGCAATGAGGAGTACGAAAAACTGTTTTTT. Translated, it gives CASNEEYEKLFF.

The V and J genes are TRBV9 and TRBJ2-3; D is uncertain. Trimming took off 1 base at V and 0 bases at J, with 6 bases between the two ends. Germline CDR1 is SGDLS and CDR2 is YYNGEE. The CDR3 runs to 14 residues. CDR3 region: CASSVSQSTDTQYF. The CDR3 nucleotides are TGTGCCAGCAGCGTAAGTCAGAGCACAGATACGCAGTATTTT.

As regards this clone: Other DNA sequences in this specimen translate into the identical CDR3. The rearrangement joins TRBV5-5 to TRBJ1-2; D possibly corresponds to TRBD1 (6 bases). CDR3 length: 16 amino acids. Trimming removed 2 bases from V and 5 bases from J, with 19 bases in between. Germline V CDR1 and CDR2: SGHKS, YYEKEE (reference sequence). CDR3 protein: CASSLKGGARGYGYTF. CDR3 bases: TGTGCCAGCAGCTTAAAAGGGGGGGCCCGGGGGTATGGCTACACCTTC.

The J gene is TRBJ2-7, the V gene TRBV2; D possibly uses TRBD1 or TRBD2 (5 bases each). Trimming pared 6 bases from V and 0 bases from J, leaving 15 bases between. Germline V gives CDR1 SNHLY, CDR2 FYNNEI. The CDR3 consists of 15 residues. CDR3 nucleotides: TGTGCCAGCAGCCCTTCGAGGGGAGTCTCCTACGAGCAGTACTTC. Translation gives CASSPSRGVSYEQYF.

The V and J genes are TRBV21-1 and TRBJ2-5. TRBV21-1 represents a pseudogene. This CDR3 spans 12 amino acids. The CDR3 DNA sequence: TGTGCCAGCAGCAAAGAGGGAGAGACCCAGTACTTC. Translating it yields CASSKEGETQYF.

The gene calls are TRBV12-3 or TRBV12-4 and TRBJ1-2; the D gene is possibly TRBD1 (6 bases). The CDR3 extends over 13 amino acids. The V end was cut by 4 bases, the J end by 8 bases, with 14 bases between. CDR3 region: CASSSGVYWGYTF. DNA of the CDR3: TGTGCCAGCAGTTCAGGGGTCTACTGGGGCTACACCTTC.

The CDR3 DNA sequence: TGTGCCAGCAGCTCCGGGACTAGCGGCACAGATACGCAGTATTTT. Amino acids: CASSSGTSGTDTQYF. The rearrangement uses TRBV7-3 and TRBJ2-3; 10 nucleotides line up with TRBD2. After removal of 4 bases from V and 1 base from J, the junction contained 2 bases not matched to a gene. From germline, CDR1 is SGHTA and CDR2 FQGTGA. The CDR3 contains 15 residues.

The CDR3 DNA reads TGTGCCATCAGTGAGTCGGGACTAGCGAGTTCCTACAATGAGCAGTTCTTC. Residues: CAISESGLASSYNEQFF. The V and J genes are TRBV10-3 and TRBJ2-1, with 10 bases aligning to TRBD2. The CDR3 contains 17 residues. Per germline, CDR1 ENHRY and CDR2 SYGVKD. Unmatched junction bases numbered 3, after V lost 0 bases and J lost 1 base.

The V call is TRBV7-7, the J call TRBJ2-5; 8 nucleotides line up with TRBD2. V was pared by 6 bases and J by 4 bases, with 16 bases of the junction left unmatched. The CDR3 loop spans 17 amino acids. The germline V gene has CDR1 SSHAT and CDR2 FNYEAQ (reference sequence). The chain's CDR3 is CASRVTGGGLAGETQYF. DNA of the CDR3: TGTGCCAGCAGAGTTACGGGGGGGGGTCTCGCTGGAGAGACCCAGTACTTC. The whole variable domain, remainder taken from reference TRBV7-7 and TRBJ2-5, is GAGVSQSPRYKVTKRGQDVTLRCDPISSHATLYWYQQALGQGPEFLTYFNYEAQPDKSGLPSDRFSAERPEGSISTLTIQRTEQRDSAMYRCASRVTGGGLAGETQYFGPGTRLLVL.

The CDR3: CASSLKATERGNTIYF. CDR3 sequence (DNA): TGTGCCAGCAGCCTAAAGGCCACCGAGAGAGGAAACACCATATATTTT. The chain recombines TRBV7-3 with TRBJ1-3; D remains ambiguous. The CDR3 contains 16 residues. With 5 bases removed from V and 4 bases from J, the gap between germline ends came to 18 bases. CDR1 is SGHTA, CDR2 FQGTGA, per germline.

The V gene is TRBV5-1, the J gene TRBJ2-7; D ambiguous. V was pared by 4 bases and J by 2 bases, with 10 bases between. Looked up from germline, CDR1 is SGHRS and CDR2 is YFSETQ. This CDR3 contains 13 residues. CDR3 DNA: TGCGCCAGCAGCCCTGTCGGAACCTACGAGCAGTACTTC. Its protein product is CASSPVGTYEQYF.

The rearrangement links TRBV30 to TRBJ2-7; TRBD1 matches at 7 bases. The CDR3 consists of 13 residues. In germline, CDR1 is GTSNPN, CDR2 SVGIG (reference sequence). V gave up 5 bases and J gave up 6 bases; unmatched junction bases: 10. The CDR3 loop is CAWGLTGAGEQYF. The CDR3 bases are TGTGCCTGGGGCCTTACAGGGGCCGGCGAGCAGTACTTC.

This chain joins TRBV7-8 and TRBJ2-7, with 9 bases lining up with TRBD2. This CDR3 has 16 amino acids. Germline CDR1 reads SGHVS; CDR2 reads FQNEAQ. V gave up 4 bases and J gave up 1 base; unmatched junction bases: 8. CDR3 DNA: TGTGCCAGCAGCTCGCGACTAGCGGAGAATTCCTACGAGCAGTACTTC. It yields the protein CASSSRLAENSYEQYF.

The chain uses TRBV27 and TRBJ1-4, with 7 positions matching TRBD1. J was trimmed by 6 bases and V by 5 bases; bases with no gene match: 6. Germline-derived CDR1 and CDR2 are MNHEY and SMNVEV (reference sequence). The CDR3 spans 14 residues. CDR3 nucleotides: TGTGCCAGCAGTGGATCAGGGGGGGATGAAAAACTGTTTTTT. Translating it yields CASSGSGGDEKLFF.